These T cell receptor beta chains were read from a single sample in a study of cytomegalovirus exposure and HLA in healthy donors. Assay used: immunoSEQ multiplex PCR; TCRdb lists only in-frame clones, some missing. The profile shows roughly 70,000 clones, 85% to 95% of them singletons. Material: PBMCs. The source is a man between 18 and 29 years old in good health and CMV-seronegative. The CDR3 runs from the conserved cysteine through the conserved F or W. Each record gives: V gene, J gene, D gene, CDR3 DNA, CDR3 protein. The D gene is left open where the match is weak.

TRBV19,TRBJ2-2,.,TGTGCCAGTAGTAAGGGGTTGGACACCGGGGAGCTGTTTTTT,CASSKGLDTGELFF
TRBV10-2,TRBJ1-1,.,TGCGCCAGCAAGGGAGCGAGACCTGACACTGAAGCTTTCTTT,CASKGARPDTEAFF
TRBV5-1,TRBJ1-2,TRBD1,TGCGCCAGCAGCGGGGGGACAGGCCAAGGGGCCGTTGGCTACACCTTC,CASSGGTGQGAVGYTF
TRBV20-1,TRBJ2-4,.,TGCAGTGCTAGAGATGTTAGCATTCAGTACTTC,CSARDVSIQYF
TRBV27,TRBJ2-7,.,TGTGCCAGCAGTTCGCGCCAGGGGTACTACGAGCAGTACTTC,CASSSRQGYYEQYF
TRBV27,TRBJ1-1,TRBD1,TGTGCCAGCAGTTTCGGGACAGCTAACACTGAAGCTTTCTTT,CASSFGTANTEAFF
TRBV7-6,TRBJ2-4,.,TGTGCCAGCAGCTTGTATCCGGACGGGACCAAAAACATTCAGTACTTC,CASSLYPDGTKNIQYF
TRBV6-5,TRBJ1-1,TRBD1,TGTGCCAGTCAACAGGGGTTTGTAGCTTTCTTT,CASQQGFVAFF
TRBV27,TRBJ2-3,TRBD2,TGTGCCAGCATGCCGGGGGGGACAGATACGCAGTATTTT,CASMPGGTDTQYF
TRBV28,TRBJ1-1,TRBD1,TGTGCCACCGGGGGATACAACAGGGGAGTGAACACTGAAGCTTTCTTT,CATGGYNRGVNTEAFF